Here is one T cell receptor (beta chain) with its context. It has no known antigen specificity. Per-base qualities were not stored, and no clone one base away is much larger. The immunoSEQ Assay, a bias-controlled multiplex PCR, was used to amplify TCRbeta CDR3 regions from genomic DNA. The published analysis was carried out like this. The number of nucleated cells in each sample was estimated from the amplification of reference gene primers within the assay. To quantify the absolute abundance of each unique TCRbeta CDR3 rearrangement, sequence reads were collapsed and filtered. For each sample, productive Simpson clonality was calculated as the square root of Simpson's diversity index across productive rearrangements. The immuneACCESS repertoire file appears here via TCRdb, limited to in-frame rearrangements. These files lack a portion of the clones; in checked studies, under half of the deficit traces to unresolved V genes, and the cause of the others is not known. Clone size and V and J calls were adopted from that table, with D and trimming inferred from the DNA. Across this sample there are about 210,000 clones, with 70% to 90% seen only once. The top ten clonotypes cover 2% to 2.5% of the sample.

The data were obtained in a study of blood T cell repertoires in COVID-19 (dated by TCRdb to 2020 to 2021). About the study as a whole: Samples covering the acute and convalescent phases of COVID-19 were provided by collaborators in the United States, Italy and Spain. The material from the prospective study consisted of cDNA or gDNA derived from T cells, B-cell-depleted T cells, or PBMCs. The sample metadata nearly always contained a de-identified subject ID, COVID-19 status, age in years and sex. Deeply sampled blood TCRbeta repertoires from subjects exposed to, actively infected with, or recovered from COVID-19 were included in the dataset. Samples came from the ongoing ImmuneRACE study (first 160 participants) plus 1,254 subjects from 6 global collaborators. HLA class I and class II types, where available, came from metadata supplied by the sample provider rather than from assay-based typing. A freely available public database, intended as a resource for researchers studying the immune response to SARS-CoV-2, is where the repertoires were released.

Participants in the prospective study were aged roughly 18 to 89 years, lived in about two dozen United States geographic areas, and enrolled through a virtual design. Cohort assignment in the prospective study relied on participant-reported clinical history from a screening survey and a study questionnaire. Mobile phlebotomists in the prospective study collected whole blood, serum and a nasopharyngeal or oropharyngeal swab from every participant. Participants in the prospective study had the option to provide additional blood draws and questionnaires over a 2-month period. Prospective study blood samples were shipped either frozen or at room temperature before DNA extraction. The paper's findings and limits, for the study overall: Clinical and demographic metadata were provided uncurated, with the amount varying by source and participant.

The CDR3 sequence holds 14 residues, the cysteine and phenylalanine included. Of all the DNA, just the CDR3 is kept, 42 bases in frame from base 1. The germline ends are 10 bases apart after V is trimmed by 5 bases and J by 1 base. The germline V gene (reference sequence) sets CDR1 to MNHEY and CDR2 to SMNVEV. Sequenced sample: PBMCs or T cells enriched from blood (not recorded which). This receptor was identified in a woman in her thirties or forties with acute COVID-19. The rearrangement combines TRBV27 with TRBJ2-3, with no confidently assigned D gene. CDR3 reads: CASSPRLRTDTQYF. The base sequence is TGTGCCAGCAGTCCTCGACTTCGCACAGATACGCAGTATTTT.